This T cell receptor (beta chain) was sequenced during a study of lymphopenia after photon versus proton radiotherapy. Study-wide points: Survival link was tested only in deceased patients; proton benefit remains a possibility.

Regarding this clone: The antigen is not known.

CDR1 and CDR2 from the germline V gene are LGHNA and YNFKEQ. The length of the CDR3 is 17 residues. Trimming cost V 0 bases and J 3 bases; bases outside gene matches: 4. Produced via immunoSEQ multiplex PCR; TCRdb's table is partial and in-frame only. In the table there are 25,000 to 40,000 clones, 84% of which are singletons. The sample was peripheral blood, taken from a patient treated with proton-based radiotherapy. The rearrangement joins TRBV4-2 to TRBJ2-1; 11 nucleotides match TRBD1. This TCR came from a woman in her 70s with pancreatic cancer. In DNA, the CDR3 is TGTGCCAGCAGCCAAGACGGGACAGGGGGTAACTACAATGAGCAGTTCTTC. This sequence encodes CASSQDGTGGNYNEQFF.